Below, 9 T cell receptor beta chains from the same sample are listed, as sequenced in a study of sequential checkpoint blockade in melanoma. Repertoires were generated with immunoSEQ multiplex PCR, while TCRdb's copy carries only in-frame clones and drops some. This table has approximately 22,000 clones, approximately 68% appearing once. Noted treatment: randomized to nivolumab then ipilimumab (arm A) or the reverse (arm B). Sequences were derived from CD8+ T cells sorted from blood (inferred from file names), sampled from a patient given nivolumab and ipilimumab in sequence. The source is a human donor with melanoma.

The V gene is TRBV27, the J gene TRBJ2-3; a possible D gene is TRBD1 (6 bases). The CDR3 covers 15 residues. Trimming cost V 5 bases and J 3 bases, with 15 bases left between them. From germline, CDR1 is MNHEY and CDR2 SMNVEV (reference sequence). CDR3 coding DNA: TGTGCCAGCAGTGCTTTAAGCCAGGGGACAGATACGCAGTATTTT. Translation gives CASSALSQGTDTQYF.

The chain recombines TRBV27 with TRBJ2-3; TRBD1 might be the D (5 bases). The germline V and J ends were trimmed by 5 bases and 2 bases, with 26 bases remaining between them. CDR3 length: 19 amino acids. Germline V gene lookup returns CDR1 MNHEY and CDR2 SMNVEV (reference sequence). Written as DNA, the CDR3 is TGTGCCAGCAGTACGTATACCTTAGGGGAAGCAATGCACACAGATACGCAGTATTTT. Translating gives CASSTYTLGEAMHTDTQYF.

This chain uses TRBV6-9 with TRBJ1-4; perhaps TRBD1 as D (5 bases). This CDR3 region has 15 residues. The V gene's germline CDR1 is MNHGY and CDR2 SVAAGI. Trimming stripped 5 bases from V and 7 bases from J, with 17 bases between. The CDR3 DNA follows: TGTGCCAGCAGTGAAATGCGGGGCAGTGGTGAAAAACTGTTTTTT. This gives the protein CASSEMRGSGEKLFF.

This chain uses TRBV6-4 with TRBJ2-3; TRBD2 is a possible D gene (7 bases). This CDR3 has 16 amino acids. Trimming took 4 bases from V and 6 from J, leaving 20 bases between them. CDR1 MRHNA and CDR2 SNTAGT come from the germline V gene. CDR3 region: CASSGGSGGASDTQYF. The CDR3 DNA follows: TGTGCCAGCAGTGGAGGTTCTGGGGGGGCCAGTGATACGCAGTATTTT.

The chain links TRBV6-4 to TRBJ1-2, with TRBD1 identical over 9 bases. This CDR3 is 15 amino acids long. Germline lookup yields CDR1 MRHNA and CDR2 SNTAGT. J lost 8 bases, V lost 6 bases, and 13 bases had no gene match. The CDR3 sequence is CASSAGTGIFGGYTF. The CDR3 DNA reads TGTGCCAGCAGCGCCGGGACAGGGATCTTCGGAGGCTACACCTTC.

This chain links TRBV4-1 with TRBJ2-7; weak D call: TRBD2 (6 bases). V was shortened by 1 base and J by 5 bases, with 15 bases between the two germline ends. Germline V gives CDR1 MGHRA, CDR2 YSYEKL. The CDR3 extends over 15 amino acids. In DNA, the CDR3 is TGCGCCAGCAGCCAAGTTGGGACTCAGGGCCACGAGCAGTACTTC. Translated: CASSQVGTQGHEQYF.

This chain links TRBV4-1 with TRBJ2-7; no clear D. V shed 4 bases and J shed 6 bases, with 13 bases lying between them. The CDR3 consists of 13 residues. Germline V gene data show CDR1 as MGHRA and CDR2 as YSYEKL. In nucleotides, the CDR3 is TGCGCCAGCAGCCTCAGCCGAGCAGGCGAGCAGTACTTC. The encoded protein is CASSLSRAGEQYF.

The chain joins TRBV28 to TRBJ1-1; D perhaps matches TRBD1 (5 bases). CDR3 size: 13 residues. Germline assignment: CDR1 MDHEN and CDR2 SYDVKM. V lost 7 bases and J lost 5, with 14 bases in between. CDR3 nucleotides: TGTGCCAGCAAGGTGACGGGGGTAACTGAAGCTTTCTTT. This encodes CASKVTGVTEAFF.

The sample holds a few counts of this clone. This chain uses TRBV7-8 with TRBJ2-7; 7 nucleotides agree with TRBD2. Germline V gene sequence: CDR1 SGHVS, CDR2 FQNEAQ. The V gene end was trimmed by 5 bases and the J gene end by 2 bases; junction bases not matched to a gene: 6. This CDR3 comprises 14 residues. CDR3 residues: CASSVWEGTYEQYV. The CDR3 coding sequence is TGTGCCAGCAGCGTATGGGAGGGGACCTACGAGCAGTACGTC.